This record looks at one TCR beta chain sequence and its context. The antigen remains unidentified. Distinct nucleotide sequences in the sample also encode this CDR3. Authors' data handling: In the immunoSEQ data, sequences were junction-only and lacked quality scores, so filtering differed. The repertoire was sequenced with immunoSEQ multiplex PCR; TCRdb's copy has only in-frame clones and lacks some. V, J and clone size derive from that table, while D and trimming were established from the DNA sequence. Of about 2 million clones detected, 95% appear once; the ten largest clones hold under 0.15%. These data come from a study of shared clonotypes between healthy human individuals. At the level of the study: Researchers assigned three CD4 naive, three CD4 memory, two CD8 naive and one CD8 memory plate to each donor.

Study-wide points: Relative to memory subsets, naive subsets generally showed larger estimated richness. Rarefaction showed sorted-subset sequencing was incomplete despite large depth.

In germline, CDR1 is SGHTA, CDR2 FQGNSA. V shed 5 bases and J shed 4 bases, with 11 bases lying between them. This CDR3 is 13 amino acids long. The V gene is TRBV7-2, the J gene TRBJ1-2; D perhaps matches TRBD1 (5 bases). The sample consisted of naive CD4+ T cells sorted from blood. Subset: CD45RA+ positively selected. The sequence was collected from a man aged 18 to 35 in good health. The chain's CDR3 is CASSPQGTYGYTF. The DNA of the CDR3 is TGTGCCAGCAGCCCGCAGGGTACCTATGGCTACACCTTC. The full variable domain, with the rest looked up from reference TRBV7-2 and TRBJ1-2, is GAGVSQSPSNKVTEKGKDVELRCDPISGHTALYWYRQSLGQGLEFLIYFQGNSAPDKSGLPSDRFSAERTGGSVSTLTIQRTQQEDSAVYLCASSPQGTYGYTFGSGTRLTVV.